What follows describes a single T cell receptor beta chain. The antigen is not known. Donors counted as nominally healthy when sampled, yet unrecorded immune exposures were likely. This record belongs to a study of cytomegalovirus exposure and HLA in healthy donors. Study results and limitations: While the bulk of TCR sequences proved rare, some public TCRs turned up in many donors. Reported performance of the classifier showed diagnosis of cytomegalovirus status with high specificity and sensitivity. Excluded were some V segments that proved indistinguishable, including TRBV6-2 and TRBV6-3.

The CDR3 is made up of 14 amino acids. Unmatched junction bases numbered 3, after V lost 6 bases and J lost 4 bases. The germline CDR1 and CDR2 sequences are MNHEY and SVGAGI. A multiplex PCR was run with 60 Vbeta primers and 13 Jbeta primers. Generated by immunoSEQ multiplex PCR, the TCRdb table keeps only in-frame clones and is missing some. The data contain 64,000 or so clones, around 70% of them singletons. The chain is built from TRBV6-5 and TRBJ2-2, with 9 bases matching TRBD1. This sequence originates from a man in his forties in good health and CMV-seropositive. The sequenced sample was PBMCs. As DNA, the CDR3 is TGTGCCAGCAGGGGGACAGGGCTCACCGGGGAGCTGTTTTTT. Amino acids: CASRGTGLTGELFF.